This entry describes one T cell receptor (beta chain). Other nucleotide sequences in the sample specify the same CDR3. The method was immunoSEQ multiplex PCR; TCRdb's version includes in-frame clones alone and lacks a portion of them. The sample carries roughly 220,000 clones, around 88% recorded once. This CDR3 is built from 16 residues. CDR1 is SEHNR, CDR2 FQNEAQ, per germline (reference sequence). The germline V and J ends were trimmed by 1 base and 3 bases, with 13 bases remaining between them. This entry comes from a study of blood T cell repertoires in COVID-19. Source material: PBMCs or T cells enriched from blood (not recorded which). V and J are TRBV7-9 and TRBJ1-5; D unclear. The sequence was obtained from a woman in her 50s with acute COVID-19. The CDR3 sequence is CASSLGTGSSNQPQHF. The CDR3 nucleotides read TGTGCCAGCAGCTTAGGTACGGGGAGTTCCAATCAGCCCCAGCATTTT.